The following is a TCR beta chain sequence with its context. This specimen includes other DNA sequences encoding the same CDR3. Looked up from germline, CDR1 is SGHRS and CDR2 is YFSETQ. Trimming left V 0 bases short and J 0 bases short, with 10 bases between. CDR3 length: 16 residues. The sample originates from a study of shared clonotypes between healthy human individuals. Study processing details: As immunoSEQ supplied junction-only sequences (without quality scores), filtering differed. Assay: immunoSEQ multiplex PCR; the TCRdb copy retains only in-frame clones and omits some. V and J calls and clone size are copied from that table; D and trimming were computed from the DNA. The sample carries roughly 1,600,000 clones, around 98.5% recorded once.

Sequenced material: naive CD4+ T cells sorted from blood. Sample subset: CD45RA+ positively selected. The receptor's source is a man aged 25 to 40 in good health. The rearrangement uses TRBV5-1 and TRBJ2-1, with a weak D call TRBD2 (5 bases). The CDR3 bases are TGCGCCAGCAGCTTGGATGGGAGAAGCTCCTACAATGAGCAGTTCTTC. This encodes CASSLDGRSSYNEQFF.